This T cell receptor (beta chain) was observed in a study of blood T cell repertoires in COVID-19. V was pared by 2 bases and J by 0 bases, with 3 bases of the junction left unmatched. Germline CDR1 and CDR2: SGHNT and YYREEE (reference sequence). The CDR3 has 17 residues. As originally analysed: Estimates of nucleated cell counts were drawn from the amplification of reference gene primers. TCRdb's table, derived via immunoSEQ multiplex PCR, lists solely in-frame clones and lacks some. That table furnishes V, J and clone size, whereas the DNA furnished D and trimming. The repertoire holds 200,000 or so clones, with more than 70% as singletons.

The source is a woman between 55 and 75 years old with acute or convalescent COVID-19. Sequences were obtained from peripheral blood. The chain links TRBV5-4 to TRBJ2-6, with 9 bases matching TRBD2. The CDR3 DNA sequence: TGTGCCAGCAGCTTACTAGCGGGTACCTCTGGGGCCAACGTCCTGACTTTC. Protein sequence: CASSLLAGTSGANVLTF.